This TCR beta chain was obtained from a study of T cells in Graves' hyperthyroidism and ophthalmopathy. This clonotype was counted only a few times. Researchers amplified the TCR beta CDR3 regions from RNA transcripts. The HTBI primer set was used in a first-round RT-PCR of the TCR CDR3. One entry per CDR3 protein results from TCRdb running MiXCR on the multiplex PCR reads. The data show about 360,000 distinct CDR3 sequences, roughly 13% seen once. This clonotype was obtained from a woman aged 18-29 years with Graves' hyperthyroidism. Sequencing used blood.

The CDR3 region is CSARGRAGGLANEQFF. CDR3 nucleotide sequence: TGCAGTGCTAGAGGCCGCGCCGGGGGGTTGGCGAATGAGCAGTTCTTC. The V call is TRBV20-1, the J call TRBJ2-1, with 7 positions matching TRBD2. CDR1 and CDR2 (germline): DFQATT, SNEGSKA (reference sequence). Losses at the gene ends were 1 base for V and 7 bases for J; bases not matched to a gene: 13. This CDR3 is built from 16 residues.